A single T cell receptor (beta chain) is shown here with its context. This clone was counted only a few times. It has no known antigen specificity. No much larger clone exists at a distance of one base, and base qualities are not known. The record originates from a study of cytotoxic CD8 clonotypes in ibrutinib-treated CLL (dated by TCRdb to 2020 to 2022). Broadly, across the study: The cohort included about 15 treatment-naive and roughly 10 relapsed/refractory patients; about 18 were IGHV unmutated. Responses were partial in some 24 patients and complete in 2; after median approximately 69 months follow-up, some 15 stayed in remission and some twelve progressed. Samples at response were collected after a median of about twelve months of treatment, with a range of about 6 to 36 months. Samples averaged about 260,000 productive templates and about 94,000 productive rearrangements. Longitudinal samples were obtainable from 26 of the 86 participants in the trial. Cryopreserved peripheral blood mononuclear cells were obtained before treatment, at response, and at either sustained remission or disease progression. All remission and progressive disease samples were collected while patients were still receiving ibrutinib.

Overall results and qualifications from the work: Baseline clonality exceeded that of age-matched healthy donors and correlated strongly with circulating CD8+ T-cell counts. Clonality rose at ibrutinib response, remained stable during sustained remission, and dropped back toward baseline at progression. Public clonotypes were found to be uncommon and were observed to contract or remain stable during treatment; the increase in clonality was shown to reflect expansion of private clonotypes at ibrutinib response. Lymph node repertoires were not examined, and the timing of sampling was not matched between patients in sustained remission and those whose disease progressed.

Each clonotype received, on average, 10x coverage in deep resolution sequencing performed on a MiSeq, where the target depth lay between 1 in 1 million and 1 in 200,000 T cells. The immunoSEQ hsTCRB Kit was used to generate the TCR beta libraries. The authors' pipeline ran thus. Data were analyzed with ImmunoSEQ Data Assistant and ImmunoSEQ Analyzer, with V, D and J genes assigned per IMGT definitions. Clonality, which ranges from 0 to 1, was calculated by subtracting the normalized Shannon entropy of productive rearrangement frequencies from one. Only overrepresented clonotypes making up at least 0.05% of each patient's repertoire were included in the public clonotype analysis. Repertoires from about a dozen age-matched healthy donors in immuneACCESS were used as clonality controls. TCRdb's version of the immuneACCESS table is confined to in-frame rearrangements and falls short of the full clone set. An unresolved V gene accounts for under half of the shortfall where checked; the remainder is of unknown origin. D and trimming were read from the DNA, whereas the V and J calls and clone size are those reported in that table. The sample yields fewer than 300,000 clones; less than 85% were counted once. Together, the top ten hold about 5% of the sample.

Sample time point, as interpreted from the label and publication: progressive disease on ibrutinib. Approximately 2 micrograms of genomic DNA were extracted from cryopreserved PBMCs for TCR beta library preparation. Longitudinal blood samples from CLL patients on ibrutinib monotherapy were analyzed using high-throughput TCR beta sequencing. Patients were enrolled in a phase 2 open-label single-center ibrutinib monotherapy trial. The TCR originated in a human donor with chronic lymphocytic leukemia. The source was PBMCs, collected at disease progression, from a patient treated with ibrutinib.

The bases are TGTGCCACCGAGGACAGCACAGATACGCAGTATTTT. The translation is CATEDSTDTQYF. The rearrangement combines TRBV15 with TRBJ2-3; the D gene remains uncertain. The germline V gene (reference sequence) yields LNHNV for CDR1 and YYDKDF for CDR2. The V end loses 8 bases and the J end loses 0 bases, and a stretch of 6 bases separates them. The CDR3 numbers 12 residues from cysteine through phenylalanine. The entry retains the CDR3 DNA only, 36 bases that are in frame from base 1.